This T cell receptor (beta chain) came from a study of shared clonotypes between healthy human individuals (dated by TCRdb to 2018 to 2021). For the study in its entirety: The cohort comprised two women and a few men aged 18 to 49 years. Per donor, three plates each were used for CD4 naive and CD4 memory, two for CD8 naive, and one for CD8 memory. Blood TCR repertoires of roughly five healthy adults were deeply sequenced to estimate repertoire size and the extent of clonotype sharing between individuals. Libraries were prepared and TCR repertoires were sequenced by different laboratories using diverse techniques, in order to increase sequencing depth and limit assay-specific biases. Between about 0.94 and 8.9 billion PBMCs per donor were obtained by leukapheresis.

TCR CDR3 regions were amplified from genomic DNA by multiplex PCR using the deep immunoSEQ assay. Genomic DNA extracted from each cell subset was distributed evenly over all wells of several immunoSEQ 96-well plates, and each plate served as one replicate. For sorted subsets, each replicate PCR was loaded with about 0.2 ug genomic DNA, equivalent to 30,000 to 35,000 T cell genomes. The purified libraries were quantified using a Qubit 3.0 fluorometer, sized with a Bioanalyzer 2100, and then quantified again using the KAPA Library Quantification kit. Each immunoSEQ 96-well plate was sequenced on its own single-read 150-cycle Illumina NextSeq 550 flow cell. The published analysis was carried out like this. Because the immunoSEQ output included only junctional sequences and no quality scores, the filtering could not be the same as the filtering used for full-length reads. To assign V/J genes and CDR3, sequences were annotated against IMGT germline references using PyIR, a Python wrapper for IgBLAST v1.9. Reads were removed for weak V/J assignments (E-value above 1e-6), missing CDR3, stop codons, out-of-frame junctions, or ambiguous translated residues. V3J clonotypes were defined as sequences sharing the same inferred V gene, J gene, and CDR3 amino acid sequence. Percentage overlap between repertoires was calculated by dividing the number of shared unique clonotypes by the size of the smaller repertoire. Richness of each repertoire was evaluated using RTK rarefaction, the Chao1 estimator, and Recon v2.1 estimates of unobserved clonotypes. OLGA was used to compute generation probabilities for all TCRbeta clonotypes that the gDNA method yielded from a few donors. Here the immuneACCESS table is served through TCRdb, limited to in-frame sequences with V and J called. Missing clones are a known gap in these copies; in checked studies unresolved V genes cover under half, and the rest lacks a known reason. From that table come the V and J calls and clone size; the DNA was used to work out D and trimming. Within this sample are about 550,000 clones, with over 95% of them counted one time only. The ten most abundant clones make up around 0.097% of the sample.

Summary of the overall study and its limitations: Even with the large sequencing depth, rarefaction of the sorted-subset datasets indicated that sequencing was incomplete. Clonotypes shared by all four sorted-subset donors showed higher generation probabilities than non-shared clonotypes. Naive subsets generally had larger estimated clonotype richness than memory subsets. Pairwise subsampling led to the expectation that sequencing depth would affect the degree of clonotype sharing among donors. Only blood was sampled, and tissue TCR repertoires likely differ from those in blood. Across four donors, approximately 4.6% of naive CD4, roughly 3.8% of naive CD8, 2.3% of memory CD4, and under 0.45% of memory CD8 clonotypes were shared. The genetic and exposure-history diversity represented was limited by the small number of donors.

A remark on this clone: Its binding antigen is unknown. No base qualities exist here, and no much larger clone lies one base off it.

CD8 naive samples consisted of CD45RO-negative cells that were positively selected for CCR7, yielding a CD45RA+CCR7+ population without TemRA cells. Donors were healthy HIV-negative adults with no recently reported acute infections or vaccinations. Only Caucasian adults living in Nashville, Tennessee, USA were represented among the donors. Blood was obtained by leukapheresis, after which PBMCs were separated by Ficoll-Histopaque density gradient centrifugation and cryopreserved in liquid nitrogen vapor phase. Purity and quantity of every magnetically sorted T cell population were checked by analytical flow cytometry. From each sorted fraction, genomic DNA was isolated and quantified by UV absorbance on a Nanodrop 2000c. The source of this sequence is a woman in her 30s in good health. Sequenced: naive CD8+ T cells sorted from blood. Read against the paper, the sample's cell subset or site label means: CD45RA+CCR7+.

Read as DNA, the sequence is TGTGCCAGCAGTTTATCGAGGGGGCATAGTGGCTACACCTTC. Its protein is CASSLSRGHSGYTF. The receptor chain draws on TRBV28 and TRBJ1-2, with TRBD1 matching 7 junction bases. Unmatched junction bases come to 6, with V trimmed by 1 base and J by 7 bases. CDR1 and CDR2, looked up from the germline V gene, are MDHEN and SYDVKM. CDR3 length: 14 amino acids, cysteine to phenylalanine. Solely the CDR3 DNA is kept, with 42 bases framed from the first base.